A single sample gave rise to the 5 T cell receptor beta chains below, sequenced in a study of cytomegalovirus exposure and HLA in healthy donors. Primers: 60 Vbeta forward and 13 Jbeta reverse. Sequenced by immunoSEQ multiplex PCR; TCRdb stores in-frame clones only, minus some. This table holds approximately 58,000 clones. The specimen was PBMCs. The receptors shown here come from a woman aged 18 to 35 in good health and CMV-seronegative.

On this clone itself: One end of the junction fails to match germline, which may point to a read error. This chain links TRBV20-1 with TRBJ1-2; no reliable D call. Germline V gene lookup returns CDR1 DFQATT and CDR2 SNEGSKA (reference sequence). The CDR3 runs 11 residues. The CDR3 DNA reads TGCAATGCTAGCCCAGGCTATGGCTACACCTTC. This translates into CNASPGYGYTF.

The chain recombines TRBV11-3 with TRBJ1-1; TRBD1 matches at 8 bases. Germline CDR1 reads SGHNT; CDR2 reads YENEEA. The V segment lost 2 bases and the J segment 5 bases; nucleotides outside the gene matches: 10. The CDR3 runs to 16 residues. The CDR3 is CASSLLPTGAGTEAFF. The CDR3 DNA follows: TGTGCCAGCAGCTTATTACCGACAGGGGCCGGAACTGAAGCTTTCTTT.

This sequence joins TRBV2 and TRBJ1-2; D is uncertain. Germline V gene data show CDR1 as SNHLY and CDR2 as FYNNEI. The CDR3 has 12 amino acids. Trimming removed 0 bases at V and 9 bases at J, with 8 bases between. The CDR3 sequence is CASSEAGGSYTF. The DNA for the CDR3 is TGTGCCAGCAGTGAAGCCGGCGGGAGCTACACCTTC.

With respect to this clone: The germline gene is not matched at one end of the junction; a read error may be the cause. This chain uses TRBV18 with TRBJ1-3; TRBD1 matches 7 bases. Germline loops: CDR1 KGHSH, CDR2 LQKENI. CDR3 length equals 16 residues. The CDR3 spells CASAPVDRPSGNTIYF. DNA for the CDR3: TGTGCCAGCGCACCAGTGGACAGGCCGTCTGGAAACACCATATATTTT.

The V gene is TRBV29-1, the J gene TRBJ2-2; TRBD1 agrees at 9 bases. V trimming: 4 bases; J trimming: 7 bases; junction bases outside the gene matches: 13. Germline CDR1 SQVTM, CDR2 ANQGSEA. The CDR3 sequence is 16 residues long. The CDR3 DNA reads as TGCAGCGTTGCAGGGGGCCGGGACAGGGAGGGCGGGGAGCTGTTTTTT. Protein: CSVAGGRDREGGELFF.